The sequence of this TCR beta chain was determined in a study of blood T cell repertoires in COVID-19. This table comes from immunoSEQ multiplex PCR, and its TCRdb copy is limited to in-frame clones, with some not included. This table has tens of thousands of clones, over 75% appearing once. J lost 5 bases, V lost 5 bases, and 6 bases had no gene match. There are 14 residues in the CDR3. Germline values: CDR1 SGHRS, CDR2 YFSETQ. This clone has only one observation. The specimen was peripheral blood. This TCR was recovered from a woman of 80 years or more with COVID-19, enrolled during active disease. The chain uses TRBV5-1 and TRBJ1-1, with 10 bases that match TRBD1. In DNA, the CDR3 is TGCGCCAGCAGACCGGGACAGGGGAATACTGAAGCTTTCTTT. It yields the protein CASRPGQGNTEAFF.